This T cell receptor beta chain came from a study of T cell responses to AZD1222 COVID-19 vaccine. Findings and limits, study-wide: Just a handful of people given AZD1222 tested seropositive at baseline.

TCRdb keeps only in-frame clones here, not all; method: immunoSEQ multiplex PCR. The sample lists more than 95,000 clones; 85% to 95% were seen once. Trimming at V came to 4 bases and at J to 7 bases, leaving 11 bases not matched to a gene. Germline V CDR1 and CDR2: SGHRS, YFSETQ. CDR3 length equals 16 residues. Remarks on this clone: Its specificity is not known.

Sequencing used peripheral blood, obtained on day 0 of AZD1222 vaccination. The TCR sequence derives from an adult in good health. This rearrangement joins TRBV5-1 to TRBJ2-1; TRBD2 aligns across 10 bases. Here the CDR3 reads CASSQPPGLARNEQFF. As DNA, the CDR3 is TGCGCCAGCAGCCAACCACCGGGACTAGCGCGTAATGAGCAGTTCTTC.